These 32 T cell receptor beta chains originate from one sample sequenced in a study of cytomegalovirus exposure and HLA in healthy donors. Vbeta (60) and Jbeta (13) primers were used in the PCR. The method was immunoSEQ multiplex PCR; TCRdb's version includes in-frame clones alone and lacks a portion of them. This sample has 190,000 or so clones, with over 75% found just once. The material sequenced was PBMCs. These receptor sequences come from a woman in her forties or fifties in good health and CMV-seropositive.

The chain couples TRBV10-3 to TRBJ2-2, with 10 bases identical to TRBD2. Germline V lookup: CDR1 ENHRY, CDR2 SYGVKD. CDR3 length: 15 amino acids. J gave up 7 bases and V 6 bases, and 8 bases lay outside the gene matches. The CDR3 region is CAISRSGGENGELFF. CDR3 coding DNA: TGTGCCATCAGCCGGAGCGGGGGGGAGAACGGGGAGCTGTTTTTT.

This chain joins TRBV19 and TRBJ2-5; 8 bases map to TRBD1. Germline V gives CDR1 LNHDA, CDR2 SQIVND (reference sequence). V dropped 1 base and J dropped 2; count of bases not matched to a gene: 6. The CDR3 covers 16 residues. DNA of the CDR3: TGTGCCAGTAGTATAGGGGGGACAGGAATACAAGAGACCCAGTACTTC. Residues: CASSIGGTGIQETQYF.

This clone was counted only a few times. V usage is TRBV4-3 and J usage is TRBJ2-7; TRBD1 matches at 9 bases. Per the germline V gene, CDR1 is LGHNA and CDR2 is YSLEER. V was pared by 3 bases and J by 1 base, with 1 base of the junction left unmatched. CDR3 length: 14 residues. The CDR3 is CASSHDRGSYEQYF. The CDR3 nucleotides read TGCGCCAGCAGCCACGACAGGGGGTCCTACGAGCAGTACTTC.

The chain has TRBV6-4 and TRBJ1-1, with no clear D. This CDR3 region has 13 residues. Germline values: CDR1 MRHNA, CDR2 SNTAGT. Trimming shortened V by 3 bases and J by 5 bases, and 10 bases separated the two germline ends. The CDR3 DNA is TGTGCCAGCAGTGAAGAGGGTTGGACTGAAGCTTTCTTT. This sequence encodes CASSEEGWTEAFF.

The chain uses TRBV5-1 and TRBJ2-7; 8 bases align to TRBD1. The junction had 9 bases not matched to a gene; V was cut back by 4 bases and J by 0 bases. Per the germline V gene, CDR1 is SGHRS and CDR2 is YFSETQ. This CDR3 has 16 residues. The CDR3 DNA sequence: TGCGCCAGCAGCCCGGAGGGGCAGGGGGCCTCCTACGAGCAGTACTTC. Translated, it gives CASSPEGQGASYEQYF. Filled out from reference TRBV5-1 and TRBJ2-7, the complete variable domain reads KAGVTQTPRYLIKTRGQQVTLSCSPISGHRSVSWYQQTPGQGLQFLFEYFSETQRNKGNFPGRFSGRQFSNSRSEMNVSTLELGDSALYLCASSPEGQGASYEQYFGPGTRLTVT.

The chain carries TRBV18 and TRBJ2-7; D not resolved. The CDR3 has 16 residues. The germline CDR1 and CDR2 sequences are KGHSH and LQKENI. V lost 2 bases and J 3 bases, leaving 17 bases between the germline ends. In DNA form, the CDR3 reads TGTGCCAGCTCACCAAGGCCTATGGGCTCGAACTACGAGCAGTACTTC. It codes for CASSPRPMGSNYEQYF. The variable domain in full, completed from reference TRBV18 and TRBJ2-7, reads NAGVMQNPRHLVRRRGQEARLRCSPMKGHSHVYWYRQLPEEGLKFMVYLQKENIIDESGMPKERFSAEFPKEGPSILRIQQVVRGDSAAYFCASSPRPMGSNYEQYFGPGTRLTVT.

This clone was seen only once. The chain recombines TRBV19 with TRBJ2-2, with a tentative D call TRBD1 (6 bases). This CDR3 is built from 14 residues. Trimming pared 3 bases from V and 4 bases from J, leaving 9 bases between. Germline V gene data show CDR1 as LNHDA and CDR2 as SQIVND (reference sequence). CDR3 coding DNA: TGTGCCAGTAGTATCGACAGGAGCACCGGGGAGCTGTTTTTT. Translated, it gives CASSIDRSTGELFF.

The rearrangement joins TRBV28 to TRBJ1-2; D gene ambiguous. The V gene lost 2 bases and the J gene lost 6 bases, with 16 bases spanning the gap. Per germline, CDR1 MDHEN and CDR2 SYDVKM. This CDR3 contains 15 residues. The CDR3 sequence: CASSLRITDGDGYTF. CDR3 sequence (DNA): TGTGCCAGCAGTTTACGAATCACCGACGGGGATGGCTACACCTTC.

CDR3 nucleotide sequence: TGTGCCAGCAGTACCGGACAGGGGGGGAGGAGTGAGCAGTTCTTC. This sequence encodes CASSTGQGGRSEQFF. This chain uses TRBV6-5 with TRBJ2-1; 10 bases align to TRBD1. Germline CDR1 is MNHEY and CDR2 is SVGAGI. The V segment lost 5 bases and the J segment 9 bases; nucleotides outside the gene matches: 10. This CDR3 is built from 15 residues.

The chain carries TRBV28 and TRBJ2-7, with TRBD2 identical over 8 bases. The length of the CDR3 is 15 residues. V lost 3 bases to trimming and J lost 0 bases; unmatched junction nucleotides: 4. CDR1 is MDHEN, CDR2 SYDVKM, per germline. CDR3 in DNA: TGTGCCAGCAGTTTGGGCGGGGGGTTCTCCTACGAGCAGTACTTC. Its protein product is CASSLGGGFSYEQYF.

The gene calls are TRBV6-1 and TRBJ2-3; tentatively, D is TRBD2 (5 bases). The CDR3 contains 13 residues. Germline-derived CDR1 and CDR2 are MNHNS and SASEGT. The germline V and J ends were trimmed by 7 bases and 6 bases, with 14 bases remaining between them. The CDR3 coding sequence is TGTGCCAGCAACCTAGAGGGTAGGGATACGCAGTATTTT. It is translated as CASNLEGRDTQYF.

This sequence joins TRBV6-5 and TRBJ1-2, with D hard to call. This CDR3 is built from 13 residues. Germline V gives CDR1 MNHEY, CDR2 SVGAGI. The V and J ends lost 4 bases and 8 bases respectively, with 14 bases between them. The CDR3 is CASSSTRNMGYTF. For the CDR3, the DNA is TGTGCCAGCAGTTCGACAAGAAATATGGGCTACACCTTC.

This rearrangement joins TRBV7-9 to TRBJ2-5, with 8 bases matching TRBD2. The germline V gene encodes CDR1 SEHNR and CDR2 FQNEAQ (reference sequence). The V gene end was trimmed by 1 base and the J gene end by 2 bases; junction bases not matched to a gene: 9. CDR3 length: 17 residues. This CDR3 is CASSLGGGGRRQETQYF. CDR3 coding DNA: TGTGCCAGCAGCTTAGGAGGCGGGGGGCGACGTCAAGAGACCCAGTACTTC.

V gene TRBV27 combines with J gene TRBJ1-2; 10 bases map to TRBD1. The V gene's germline CDR1 is MNHEY and CDR2 SMNVEV (reference sequence). With V trimmed by 5 bases and J by 3 bases, 6 bases remained unmatched. The CDR3 has 15 residues. The chain's CDR3 is CASSSPGTGDYGYTF. CDR3 in DNA: TGTGCCAGCAGTAGTCCCGGGACAGGGGACTATGGCTACACCTTC.

For the CDR3, the DNA is TGCGCCAGCAGCTGGTCGGGACTCTCGAACACTGAAGCTTTCTTT. This encodes CASSWSGLSNTEAFF. This sequence joins TRBV5-1 and TRBJ1-1; tentative D call: TRBD1 (5 bases). Trimming left V 3 bases short and J 1 base short, with 13 bases between. Germline V gives CDR1 SGHRS, CDR2 YFSETQ. This CDR3 spans 15 amino acids. The variable domain in full, with the rest retrieved from reference TRBV5-1 and TRBJ1-1, is KAGVTQTPRYLIKTRGQQVTLSCSPISGHRSVSWYQQTPGQGLQFLFEYFSETQRNKGNFPGRFSGRQFSNSRSEMNVSTLELGDSALYLCASSWSGLSNTEAFFGQGTRLTVV.

The rearrangement links TRBV19 to TRBJ2-5; unclear D gene. Per germline, CDR1 LNHDA and CDR2 SQIVND (reference sequence). This CDR3 comprises 13 residues. V lost 3 bases, J lost 1 base, and 6 bases lay in between. CDR3 sequence reads: CASSIQSQETQYF. DNA of the CDR3: TGTGCCAGTAGTATTCAATCCCAAGAGACCCAGTACTTC.

This clone was recorded a few times. The V gene is TRBV30, the J gene TRBJ1-2; D unresolved. The CDR3 has 13 amino acids. The germline gives CDR1 GTSNPN, CDR2 SVGIG (reference sequence). Trimming left V 0 bases short and J 6 bases short, with 11 bases between. As DNA, the CDR3 is TGTGCCTGGAGTGTCGGGGTAGGGAATGGCTACACCTTC. It yields the protein CAWSVGVGNGYTF.

As DNA, the CDR3 is TGCGCCAGCAGCTTCTACCTACAGACGAACACTGAAGCTTTCTTT. Its protein product is CASSFYLQTNTEAFF. This chain uses TRBV5-1 with TRBJ1-1; the D is unclear. The length of the CDR3 is 15 residues. V dropped 2 bases and J dropped 1 base, with 12 bases sitting between them. CDR1 and CDR2 (germline): SGHRS, YFSETQ.

This clone was counted only a few times. The chain links TRBV4-1 to TRBJ2-1; possible D gene TRBD2, 5 bases. Between the trimmed V and J ends, which lost 0 bases and 2 bases, there was a span of 11 bases. The CDR3 length is 16 residues. Germline values: CDR1 MGHRA, CDR2 YSYEKL. The CDR3 DNA reads TGCGCCAGCAGCCAAGAACGGGGATTAACCTACAATGAGCAGTTCTTC. The encoded protein is CASSQERGLTYNEQFF.

The chain employs TRBV6-5 and TRBJ2-6, with TRBD1 as a possible D gene (6 bases). The germline V gene encodes CDR1 MNHEY and CDR2 SVGAGI. Trimming shortened V by 6 bases and J by 1 base, and 10 bases separated the two germline ends. The CDR3 contains 15 residues. CDR3 residues: CASSAGASGANVLTF. CDR3 sequence (DNA): TGTGCCAGCAGCGCAGGGGCTTCTGGGGCCAACGTCCTGACTTTC.

This clone was seen a single time. This chain connects TRBV11-3 to TRBJ1-1, with a tentative D call TRBD1 (5 bases). There are 13 residues in the CDR3. V was clipped by 1 base and J by 3 bases, with 6 bases between them. Germline CDR1 is SGHNT and CDR2 is YENEEA. Here the CDR3 reads CASSLAQDTEAFF. CDR3 bases: TGTGCCAGCAGCTTAGCACAGGACACTGAAGCTTTCTTT.

This clone was seen a few times. The chain is built from TRBV7-9 and TRBJ2-5; the match to TRBD2 covers 8 bases. Germline CDR1 and CDR2: SEHNR and FQNEAQ (reference sequence). The CDR3 totals 15 residues. The V segment lost 5 bases and the J segment 2 bases; nucleotides outside the gene matches: 7. The CDR3 nucleotides read TGTGCCAGCAGCGCACACGCGGGGGGTCAAGAGACCCAGTACTTC. This sequence encodes CASSAHAGGQETQYF.

The genes are TRBV28 and TRBJ2-1, with D possibly TRBD2 on 7 matching bases. Germline CDR1 and CDR2: MDHEN and SYDVKM. V lost 5 bases, J lost 3 bases, and 14 bases lay in between. This CDR3 comprises 15 residues. The CDR3 loop is CASSVGGPSYNEQFF. In nucleotides, the CDR3 is TGTGCCAGCAGTGTGGGGGGGCCAAGCTACAATGAGCAGTTCTTC.

The chain is built from TRBV6-1 and TRBJ1-1; TRBD1 matches at 7 bases. CDR1 and CDR2 from the germline V gene are MNHNS and SASEGT. The CDR3 spans 14 residues. V lost 2 bases, J lost 3 bases, and 3 bases stayed unmatched. Here the CDR3 reads CASSEKGGYTEAFF. The CDR3 region has the DNA TGTGCCAGCAGTGAAAAAGGGGGCTACACTGAAGCTTTCTTT.

The V gene is TRBV15, the J gene TRBJ1-2, with D possibly being TRBD1 (6 bases). V lost 5 bases and J lost 6, with 16 bases in between. CDR3 length: 14 amino acids. Germline CDR1 and CDR2: LNHNV and YYDKDF (reference sequence). CDR3 sequence (DNA): TGTGCCACCAGCTCTTGGAGACAGGTGGATGGCTACACCTTC. It specifies CATSSWRQVDGYTF. The full variable domain, with the rest looked up from reference TRBV15 and TRBJ1-2, is DAMVIQNPRYQVTQFGKPVTLSCSQTLNHNVMYWYQQKSSQAPKLLFHYYDKDFNNEADTPDNFQSRRPNTSFCFLDIRSPGLGDTAMYLCATSSWRQVDGYTFGSGTRLTVV.

The CDR3 here is CASSPLTDFNYGYTF. The CDR3 DNA sequence: TGTGCCAGTAGCCCCCTGACGGACTTCAACTATGGCTACACCTTC. The chain combines TRBV19 with TRBJ1-2; D unclear. V lost 6 bases and J lost 2, with 16 bases in between. This CDR3 is 15 amino acids long. Germline loops: CDR1 LNHDA, CDR2 SQIVND (reference sequence).

This chain joins TRBV6-5 and TRBJ2-2; D perhaps matches TRBD1 (6 bases). CDR3 length: 14 residues. Germline CDR1 and CDR2: MNHEY and SVGAGI. V lost 5 bases and J lost 1, with 8 bases in between. The CDR3 region has the DNA TGTGCCAGCAGTGCACAGGGGAACACCGGGGAGCTGTTTTTT. It codes for CASSAQGNTGELFF.

The chain is built from TRBV18 and TRBJ1-2; 8 bases match TRBD1. Germline-derived CDR1 and CDR2 are KGHSH and LQKENI. The junction had 7 bases not matched to a gene; V was cut back by 3 bases and J by 4 bases. The CDR3 loop spans 15 amino acids. CDR3 nucleotides: TGTGCCAGCTCACCGACAGGGGAAGGTACCTATGGCTACACCTTC. As protein: CASSPTGEGTYGYTF.

V usage is TRBV5-1 and J usage is TRBJ1-5, with 7 bases aligning to TRBD1. CDR3 length equals 13 residues. CDR1 is SGHRS, CDR2 YFSETQ, per germline. J lost 1 base, V lost 7 bases, and 2 bases had no gene match. CDR3 nucleotide sequence: TGCGCCAGCCGACAGGGAAGCAATCAGCCCCAGCATTTT. It encodes CASRQGSNQPQHF.

The chain uses TRBV6-6 and TRBJ1-4; D possibly corresponds to TRBD1 (6 bases). V was trimmed by 5 bases and J by 5 bases, leaving 15 bases between them. The CDR3 sequence is 15 residues long. The V gene's germline CDR1 is MNHNY and CDR2 SVGAGI (reference sequence). CDR3 sequence: CASSANRAPNEKLFF. CDR3 sequence (DNA): TGTGCCAGCAGTGCGAACAGGGCTCCAAATGAAAAACTGTTTTTT.

This clone was counted a single time. The chain combines TRBV7-2 with TRBJ1-2, with D unresolved. Germline lookup yields CDR1 SGHTA and CDR2 FQGNSA. The CDR3 is 13 amino acids. Trimming took 1 base from V and 3 from J, leaving 6 bases between them. Here the CDR3 reads CASSLVSDYGYTF. The DNA for the CDR3 is TGTGCCAGCAGCTTAGTGTCTGACTATGGCTACACCTTC.

V usage is TRBV6-1 and J usage is TRBJ1-5; TRBD1 matches at 10 bases. V was pared by 3 bases and J by 5 bases, with 7 bases of the junction left unmatched. CDR1 is MNHNS and CDR2 is SASEGT in the germline V gene. There are 16 residues in the CDR3. The CDR3 sequence: CASSEDRGRLHQPQHF. CDR3 in DNA: TGTGCCAGCAGTGAGGACAGGGGGAGGCTTCATCAGCCCCAGCATTTT.